This T cell receptor (beta chain) was recorded in a study of shared clonotypes between healthy human individuals. Study processing details: For the immunoSEQ data, sequences were junction-only without quality scores, so filtering differed. TCRdb keeps only in-frame clones here, not all; method: immunoSEQ multiplex PCR. Clonal size and the V and J genes are those of that table, whereas D and trimming came from the DNA. This table holds a few million clones, approximately 96% found once. Overall study results and limits: Researchers found naive subsets generally carried larger estimated richness than memory subsets. The study found lower generation probabilities in non-shared clonotypes than in those shared by all four donors.

The CDR3 totals 14 residues. Germline V lookup: CDR1 SEHNR, CDR2 FQNEAQ (reference sequence). The V and J ends lost 5 bases and 7 bases respectively, with 12 bases between them. A remark on this clone: Its specificity is not known.

Healthy HIV-negative adults with no recent acute infections or vaccinations were recruited as donors. The rearrangement links TRBV7-9 to TRBJ1-6; D is unclear. The source of this sequence is a man younger than 35 in good health. Source material: naive CD4+ T cells sorted from blood. Subset in this sample: CD45RA+ positively selected. DNA of the CDR3: TGTGCCAGCAGCCCGATACCGCCCAATTCACCCCTCCACTTT. Its protein product is CASSPIPPNSPLHF.